The entry that follows covers one T cell receptor (beta chain) sequence. The antigen remains undetermined. From the 5' RACE reads, TCRdb called clonotypes with MiXCR, one entry per CDR3 protein. The table records fewer than 250,000 distinct CDR3 sequences, around 6.8% of them present only once. This record belongs to a study of identical twins. Losses at the gene ends were 5 bases for V and 0 bases for J; bases not matched to a gene: 3. This CDR3 is built from 17 residues. Germline V gives CDR1 SEHNR, CDR2 FQNEAQ (reference sequence). Study observations and caveats: Invariant MAIT and iNKT cells could partly confound zero-insertion analyses.

These data also featured in a second study, about yellow fever vaccine responses in identical twins.

This sequence originates from a woman younger than 35 in good health. The V and J genes are TRBV7-9 and TRBJ2-6; 11 bases match TRBD1. The sequenced sample was memory (CD45RO+) T cells sorted from blood. CDR3 loop: CASSQDRGLSGANVLTF. In DNA form, the CDR3 reads TGTGCCAGCAGCCAGGACAGGGGGCTCTCTGGGGCCAACGTCCTGACTTTC.